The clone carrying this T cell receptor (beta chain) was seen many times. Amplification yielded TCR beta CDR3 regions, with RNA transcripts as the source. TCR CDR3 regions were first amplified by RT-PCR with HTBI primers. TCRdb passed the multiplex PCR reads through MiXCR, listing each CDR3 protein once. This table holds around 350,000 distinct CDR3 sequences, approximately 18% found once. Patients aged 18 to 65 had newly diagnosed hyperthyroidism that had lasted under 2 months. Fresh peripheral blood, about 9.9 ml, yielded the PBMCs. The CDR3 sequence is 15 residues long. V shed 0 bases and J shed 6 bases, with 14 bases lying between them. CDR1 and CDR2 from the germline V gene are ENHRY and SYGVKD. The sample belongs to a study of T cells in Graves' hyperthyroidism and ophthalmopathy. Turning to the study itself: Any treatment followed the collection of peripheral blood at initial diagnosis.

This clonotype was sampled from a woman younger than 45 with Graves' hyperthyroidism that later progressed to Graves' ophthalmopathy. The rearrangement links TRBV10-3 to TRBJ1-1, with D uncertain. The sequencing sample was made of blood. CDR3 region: CAISESKRGLSEAFF. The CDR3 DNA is TGTGCCATCAGTGAGTCGAAGAGAGGGCTGTCTGAAGCTTTCTTT.